Below, one TCR beta chain is given with its context. Its antigen is still unknown. Although they were nominally healthy when sampled, donors likely had unrecorded immune exposures. J was trimmed by 2 bases and V by 0 bases; bases with no gene match: 2. The germline V gene has CDR1 MNHNY and CDR2 SVGAGI (reference sequence). This CDR3 contains 15 residues. Primers for the PCR totalled 60 Vbeta and 13 Jbeta. Clones were read by immunoSEQ multiplex PCR, and TCRdb kept only the in-frame ones, dropping some. Of roughly 250,000 clones in the sample, 84% were seen once. The data were taken from a study of cytomegalovirus exposure and HLA in healthy donors. Study observations and caveats: TCR beta V segments were, for the most part, productive about 87% or about 30% of the time in an earlier analysis. It was shown in a later analysis that HLA-associated TCR beta chains were more clonally expanded than other, equally common chains. A link between a missense DCLRE1C variant and TCR beta V- and J-gene trimming emerged from a later analysis.

The receptor was derived from a woman aged 40-49 years in good health and CMV-seropositive. The chain carries TRBV6-6 and TRBJ2-7; 9 bases fit TRBD1. Sequenced input: PBMCs. CDR3 coding DNA: TGTGCCAGCAGTTACTCTGGGACAGGGACCTACGAGCAGTACTTC. It specifies CASSYSGTGTYEQYF.